One sample yielded the 32 T cell receptor beta chains listed below, sequenced in a study of blood T cells in healthy people across ages. Alongside a J-beta primer mix, a sample-barcoded 5' primer served in a second PCR lasting about 7 to 12 cycles. Each CDR3 protein gets one entry after TCRdb re-called the 5' RACE reads with MiXCR. The data contain about 1.8 million distinct CDR3 sequences, around 50% of them singletons. The sequencing sample was made of blood. The receptors derive from a woman aged 40 to 50 in good health.

The rearrangement joins TRBV13 to TRBJ2-7; tentatively, D is TRBD2 (5 bases). Germline loops: CDR1 PRHDT, CDR2 FYEKMQ (reference sequence). Trimming pared 0 bases from V and 3 bases from J, leaving 9 bases between. The CDR3 is 14 amino acids. The CDR3 is CASSLGRVGYEQYF. The CDR3 coding sequence is TGTGCCAGCAGCTTAGGGCGGGTTGGCTACGAGCAGTACTTC.

Here the CDR3 DNA reads TGTGCCAGCACTGCTGGCGGGGATCAGCCCCAGCATTTT. Residues: CASTAGGDQPQHF. V and J are TRBV27 and TRBJ1-5; the D is unclear. CDR3 size: 13 residues. Deletions cut 7 bases from V and 5 bases from J, with 12 bases between. CDR1 is MNHEY and CDR2 is SMNVEV in the germline V gene (reference sequence).

This sequence joins TRBV20-1 and TRBJ1-5; 10 bases line up with TRBD1. The CDR3 spans 16 residues. V shed 5 bases and J 7 bases; nucleotides not matched to a gene: 14. Germline assignment: CDR1 DFQATT and CDR2 SNEGSKA (reference sequence). The CDR3 coding sequence is TGCAGTGCTGACAATCCGGGACAGGGGTTTATCCAGCCCCAGCATTTT. It translates to CSADNPGQGFIQPQHF.

Here the CDR3 reads CASSMDGSTYGYTF. The CDR3 nucleotides are TGCGCCAGCAGCATGGACGGGAGTACCTATGGCTACACCTTC. The V gene is TRBV5-1, the J gene TRBJ1-2; the D is unclear. V lost 4 bases and J 4 bases, leaving 14 bases between the germline ends. CDR1 is SGHRS, CDR2 YFSETQ, per germline. CDR3 length: 14 residues. The full variable domain, rest sourced from reference TRBV5-1 and TRBJ1-2, is KAGVTQTPRYLIKTRGQQVTLSCSPISGHRSVSWYQQTPGQGLQFLFEYFSETQRNKGNFPGRFSGRQFSNSRSEMNVSTLELGDSALYLCASSMDGSTYGYTFGSGTRLTVV.

The chain joins TRBV11-2 to TRBJ1-1; D is undetermined. The CDR3 runs to 13 residues. Trimming cost V 1 base and J 6 bases, with 9 bases left between them. Germline V gene data show CDR1 as SGHAT and CDR2 as FQNNGV. The CDR3 is CASSLVGGAEAFF. CDR3 bases: TGTGCCAGCAGCTTAGTGGGTGGGGCTGAAGCTTTCTTT.

V and J are TRBV12-3 or TRBV12-4 and TRBJ2-3; 7 bases are shared with TRBD2. V dropped 5 bases and J dropped 1; count of bases not matched to a gene: 9. The CDR3 has 16 amino acids. Here the CDR3 reads CASSLTSRGRTDTQYF. The DNA of the CDR3 is TGTGCCAGCAGTCTGACTAGCAGAGGGCGCACAGATACGCAGTATTTT.

This clonotype showed up just once. The CDR3 region has the DNA TGTGCCAGCAGCCACACCCGGGGAGGGGTCAGCTCCTATAATTCACCCCTCCACTTT. Protein sequence: CASSHTRGGVSSYNSPLHF. The chain recombines TRBV2 with TRBJ1-6, with TRBD1 as a possible D gene (5 bases). The CDR3 extends over 19 amino acids. V lost 6 bases and J lost 0, with 21 bases in between. CDR1 and CDR2 from the germline V gene are SNHLY and FYNNEI.

This chain joins TRBV6-2 or TRBV6-3 and TRBJ2-5; no reliable D call. Near its end, the DNA agrees better with TRBJ2-7, so the J call may be wrong. Germline V CDR1 and CDR2: MNHEY, SVGEGT. The CDR3 length is 14 residues. As DNA, the CDR3 is TGTGCCAGCAGTTACCTTCGCGTAGGATCCGAGCAGTACTTC. Translation: CASSYLRVGSEQYF.

The V call is TRBV7-2, the J call TRBJ1-1; perhaps TRBD1 as D (5 bases). The V and J ends lost 4 bases and 4 bases respectively, with 13 bases between them. CDR3 size: 14 residues. Per germline, CDR1 SGHTA and CDR2 FQGNSA. CDR3 region: CASSSQVGGTEAFF. The CDR3 DNA sequence: TGTGCCAGCAGCTCCCAGGTGGGGGGCACTGAAGCTTTCTTT. Variable domain in full (rest from reference TRBV7-2 and TRBJ1-1): GAGVSQSPSNKVTEKGKDVELRCDPISGHTALYWYRQSLGQGLEFLIYFQGNSAPDKSGLPSDRFSAERTGGSVSTLTIQRTQQEDSAVYLCASSSQVGGTEAFFGQGTRLTVV.

This clonotype was counted once. This chain links TRBV2 with TRBJ2-1, with D hard to call. V was shortened by 5 bases and J by 1 base, with 18 bases between the two germline ends. The CDR3 spans 17 residues. Germline V gives CDR1 SNHLY, CDR2 FYNNEI. The CDR3 region is CASSRPRAPNSYNEQFF. CDR3 nucleotide sequence: TGTGCCAGCAGTAGGCCTAGAGCCCCAAATTCCTACAATGAGCAGTTCTTC.

The CDR3 DNA sequence: TGTGCCAGCAGCCTCCAGCGGAAGACCCAGTACTTC. Translation gives CASSLQRKTQYF. This chain uses TRBV14 with TRBJ2-5, with D possibly TRBD2 on 5 matching bases. The CDR3 has 12 amino acids. Trimming cost V 4 bases and J 6 bases, with 9 bases left between them. Germline V gives CDR1 SGHDN, CDR2 FVKESK.

The rearrangement joins TRBV7-8 to TRBJ1-1; 7 nucleotides match TRBD1. The CDR3 is 14 residues long. J was trimmed by 8 bases and V by 4 bases; bases with no gene match: 10. Per the germline V gene, CDR1 is SGHVS and CDR2 is FQNEAQ. CDR3 protein: CASSSRGTEPEAFF. The CDR3 bases are TGTGCCAGCAGCTCCCGAGGGACAGAACCCGAAGCTTTCTTT.

The J gene is TRBJ1-2, the V gene TRBV5-1, with TRBD1 as a possible D gene (6 bases). V was cut by 0 bases and J by 6 bases, with 21 bases left in between. This CDR3 contains 17 residues. Germline V gene lookup returns CDR1 SGHRS and CDR2 YFSETQ. For the CDR3, the DNA is TGCGCCAGCAGCTTGGATCCGGCAGGAAAAAGGGGGGATGGCTACACCTTC. This gives the protein CASSLDPAGKRGDGYTF.

This clonotype was counted only a few times. V usage is TRBV29-1 and J usage is TRBJ2-3; D remains unclear. The CDR3 consists of 12 residues. The V gene lost 0 bases and the J gene lost 1 base, with 2 bases spanning the gap. Germline V CDR1 and CDR2: SQVTM, ANQGSEA. DNA for the CDR3: TGCAGCGTTGAAGACGGCACAGATACGCAGTATTTT. Its translation: CSVEDGTDTQYF.

This chain joins TRBV28 and TRBJ1-2; 8 bases fit TRBD1. The J segment lost 4 bases and the V segment lost 10 bases, leaving 14 bases of the junction unmatched. The CDR3 totals 15 residues. Germline CDR1 and CDR2: MDHEN and SYDVKM. The CDR3 region is CATQPTPTGAYGYTF. For the CDR3, the DNA is TGTGCCACCCAGCCAACACCGACAGGGGCCTATGGCTACACCTTC.

A few counts support this clonotype. The chain employs TRBV28 and TRBJ2-5; D perhaps matches TRBD2 (7 bases). V dropped 3 bases and J dropped 4 bases, with 18 bases sitting between them. The V gene's germline CDR1 is MDHEN and CDR2 SYDVKM. The CDR3 length is 16 residues. CDR3 nucleotides: TGTGCCAGCAGTTTTGGGGGGGGCCCAAAAGGAGAGACCCAGTACTTC. It specifies CASSFGGGPKGETQYF. The full variable domain, in which reference TRBV28 and TRBJ2-5 provide the parts outside the CDR3, is DVKVTQSSRYLVKRTGEKVFLECVQDMDHENMFWYRQDPGLGLRLIYFSYDVKMKEKGDIPEGYSVSREKKERFSLILESASTNQTSMYLCASSFGGGPKGETQYFGPGTRLLVL.

This clonotype was counted between two and nine times. The rearrangement joins TRBV9 to TRBJ2-6; D gene ambiguous. CDR1 and CDR2 (germline): SGDLS, YYNGEE. The V end was cut by 0 bases, the J end by 0 bases, with 13 bases between. This CDR3 contains 18 residues. The CDR3 region is CASSVAKGRISGANVLTF. In DNA form, the CDR3 reads TGTGCCAGCAGCGTAGCCAAGGGTAGGATCTCTGGGGCCAACGTCCTGACTTTC.

The genes are TRBV27 and TRBJ2-2; 7 bases align to TRBD1. Per the germline V gene, CDR1 is MNHEY and CDR2 is SMNVEV (reference sequence). V shed 6 bases, J shed 1 base, and the junction held 8 bases outside the gene matches. This CDR3 spans 16 amino acids. The CDR3 loop reads CASRAKGALNTGELFF. In nucleotides, the CDR3 is TGTGCCAGCAGAGCCAAGGGGGCCCTGAACACCGGGGAGCTGTTTTTT.

The chain links TRBV6-5 to TRBJ2-7, with D maybe TRBD1 (6 bases). V was cut by 4 bases and J by 1 base, with 14 bases left in between. The CDR3 has 15 residues. From germline, CDR1 is MNHEY and CDR2 SVGAGI. In DNA, the CDR3 is TGTGCCAGCAGTTCGCCCACAGGGCCGTCCTACGAGCAGTACTTC. Protein sequence: CASSSPTGPSYEQYF.

This clonotype has just a few counts. The rearrangement uses TRBV28 and TRBJ2-5; 7 bases are shared with TRBD1. The length of the CDR3 is 18 residues. J was trimmed by 4 bases and V by 3 bases; bases with no gene match: 17. From germline, CDR1 is MDHEN and CDR2 SYDVKM. The CDR3 loop reads CASSFPLWTGEDGETQYF. The CDR3 DNA is TGTGCCAGCAGTTTCCCACTCTGGACAGGAGAGGATGGAGAGACCCAGTACTTC. The variable domain in full, completed from reference TRBV28 and TRBJ2-5, reads DVKVTQSSRYLVKRTGEKVFLECVQDMDHENMFWYRQDPGLGLRLIYFSYDVKMKEKGDIPEGYSVSREKKERFSLILESASTNQTSMYLCASSFPLWTGEDGETQYFGPGTRLLVL.

This clonotype occurred a few times. The chain has TRBV11-2 and TRBJ2-5; D tentatively fits TRBD1 or TRBD2 (5 bases each). Trimming removed 6 bases from V and 5 bases from J, with 13 bases in between. Germline values: CDR1 SGHAT, CDR2 FQNNGV. The CDR3 contains 13 residues. The CDR3 DNA follows: TGTGCCAGCAGAGAGGGGCTGGAGGAGACCCAGTACTTC. This codes for CASREGLEETQYF.

The chain is built from TRBV5-1 and TRBJ2-7; 9 positions agree with TRBD1. The V gene's germline CDR1 is SGHRS and CDR2 YFSETQ. With V trimmed by 2 bases and J by 7 bases, 10 bases remained unmatched. CDR3 size: 15 residues. The CDR3 coding sequence is TGCGCCAGCAGCTTCGACGGACAGGGGTTGACTGAGCAGTACTTC. Translating gives CASSFDGQGLTEQYF.

CDR3 sequence reads: CASSQVDGAEQFF. CDR3 coding DNA: TGTGCCAGCAGCCAAGTAGACGGGGCGGAGCAGTTCTTC. This sequence joins TRBV4-2 and TRBJ2-1, with D perhaps given as TRBD1 or TRBD2 (5 bases each). V lost 1 base, J lost 10 bases, and 11 bases lay in between. This CDR3 has 13 residues. Germline loops: CDR1 LGHNA, CDR2 YNFKEQ.

Comments on this clonotype: Germline is not matched at one junction end, which may reflect a read error. V is TRBV6-1 and J is TRBJ1-1, with D unclear. The CDR3 is 13 amino acids. Germline-derived CDR1 and CDR2 are MNHNS and SASEGT. This CDR3 is CAGSEPGVTEAFF. CDR3 bases: TGTGCCGGCAGTGAACCCGGGGTTACTGAAGCTTTCTTT.

The V and J genes are TRBV4-3 and TRBJ2-7; possible D gene TRBD2, 6 bases. The length of the CDR3 is 18 residues. The germline V gene encodes CDR1 LGHNA and CDR2 YSLEER. V lost 4 bases to trimming and J lost 2 bases, with 24 bases between them. This chain's CDR3 is CASSPRYMGSGLPYEQYF. The CDR3 DNA reads TGCGCCAGCAGCCCCCGCTACATGGGTAGCGGTCTCCCCTACGAGCAGTACTTC.

The chain employs TRBV7-2 and TRBJ2-5; 7 bases line up with TRBD1. V shed 5 bases and J 2 bases; nucleotides not matched to a gene: 8. This CDR3 region has 15 residues. Germline CDR1 is SGHTA and CDR2 is FQGNSA. The CDR3 nucleotides are TGTGCCAGCAGCAGACGGGGCAGGGGGCAAGAGACCCAGTACTTC. Amino acids: CASSRRGRGQETQYF.

The sample holds a few counts of this clonotype. This chain uses TRBV29-1 with TRBJ1-2; D is uncertain. Germline values: CDR1 SQVTM, CDR2 ANQGSEA. This CDR3 has 15 residues. Between the trimmed V and J ends, which lost 7 bases and 4 bases, there was a span of 22 bases. CDR3 region: CSGGGNPPGAYGYTF. CDR3 DNA sequence: TGCAGCGGGGGAGGCAACCCCCCTGGCGCCTATGGCTACACCTTC.

This clonotype was found a few times. J is TRBJ2-1 and V is TRBV25-1; TRBD2 matches 7 bases. Germline V gene lookup returns CDR1 MGHDK and CDR2 SYGVNS. CDR3 length: 15 residues. Trimming at V came to 3 bases and at J to 4 bases, leaving 6 bases not matched to a gene. CDR3 loop: CASSDGTNLYNEQFF. CDR3 DNA: TGTGCCAGCAGTGATGGGACTAACCTATACAATGAGCAGTTCTTC.

The count of this clonotype is one. The V call is TRBV7-9, the J call TRBJ2-5, with 9 nucleotides matching TRBD2. The J call is in doubt because the DNA end fits TRBJ2-7 better. The CDR3 has 17 residues. From germline, CDR1 is SEHNR and CDR2 FQNEAQ (reference sequence). As DNA, the CDR3 is TGTGCCAGCAGCCGAGGGGGTAGCGGGGGCTCAAGCTACGAGCAGTACTTC. It encodes CASSRGGSGGSSYEQYF.

The chain uses TRBV5-1 and TRBJ1-2; D gene unclear. The ends were cut back, 0 bases at V and 8 bases at J, with 8 bases in the middle. CDR3 length: 12 amino acids. Per germline, CDR1 SGHRS and CDR2 YFSETQ. CDR3 nucleotides: TGCGCCAGCAGCTTGGATGCGGGAGGCTACACCTTC. Translated, it gives CASSLDAGGYTF. The whole variable domain, filled in from reference TRBV5-1 and TRBJ1-2, reads KAGVTQTPRYLIKTRGQQVTLSCSPISGHRSVSWYQQTPGQGLQFLFEYFSETQRNKGNFPGRFSGRQFSNSRSEMNVSTLELGDSALYLCASSLDAGGYTFGSGTRLTVV.

The chain is built from TRBV9 and TRBJ2-1, with D perhaps matching TRBD1 (6 bases). The CDR3 is made up of 16 amino acids. V dropped 0 bases and J dropped 0 bases, with 10 bases sitting between them. The V gene's germline CDR1 is SGDLS and CDR2 YYNGEE. The chain's CDR3 is CASSVAAGVSYNEQFF. CDR3 in DNA: TGTGCCAGCAGCGTAGCTGCAGGGGTCTCCTACAATGAGCAGTTCTTC.

V is TRBV19 and J is TRBJ2-2, with 7 nucleotides matching TRBD2. CDR1 and CDR2 from the germline V gene are LNHDA and SQIVND (reference sequence). There are 15 residues in the CDR3. The J segment lost 2 bases and the V segment lost 4 bases, leaving 4 bases of the junction unmatched. CDR3 protein: CASSRGGFNTGELFF. The DNA of the CDR3 is TGTGCCAGTAGTAGGGGGGGATTCAACACCGGGGAGCTGTTTTTT.